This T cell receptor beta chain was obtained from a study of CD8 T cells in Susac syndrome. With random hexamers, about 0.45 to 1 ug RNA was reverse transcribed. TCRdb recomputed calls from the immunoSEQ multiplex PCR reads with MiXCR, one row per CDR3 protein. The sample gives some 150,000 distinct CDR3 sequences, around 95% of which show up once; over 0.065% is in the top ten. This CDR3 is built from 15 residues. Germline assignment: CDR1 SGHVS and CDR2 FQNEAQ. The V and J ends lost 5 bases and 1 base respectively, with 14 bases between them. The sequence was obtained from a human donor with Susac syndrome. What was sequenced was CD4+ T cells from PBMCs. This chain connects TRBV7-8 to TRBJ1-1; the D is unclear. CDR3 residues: CASSPERLPNTEAFF. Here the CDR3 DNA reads TGTGCCAGCAGCCCGGAGAGGCTCCCGAACACTGAAGCTTTCTTT. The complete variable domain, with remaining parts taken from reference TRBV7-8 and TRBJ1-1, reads GAGVSQSPRYKVAKRGQDVALRCDPISGHVSLFWYQQALGQGPEFLTYFQNEAQLDKSGLPSDRFFAERPEGSVSTLKIQRTQQEDSAVYLCASSPERLPNTEAFFGQGTRLTVV.